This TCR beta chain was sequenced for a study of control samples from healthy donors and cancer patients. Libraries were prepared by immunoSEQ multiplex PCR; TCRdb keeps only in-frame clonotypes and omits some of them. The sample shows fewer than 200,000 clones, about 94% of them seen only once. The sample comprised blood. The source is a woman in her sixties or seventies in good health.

The CDR3 DNA is TGTGCCAGCAGCTTAGTTCGGGACAGATACTACGAGCAGTACTTC. It is translated as CASSLVRDRYYEQYF. This chain connects TRBV7-9 to TRBJ2-7; 7 bases are a match to TRBD1. Germline lookup yields CDR1 SEHNR and CDR2 FQNEAQ (reference sequence). The CDR3 length is 15 residues. V trimming: 1 base; J trimming: 3 bases; junction bases outside the gene matches: 6.